Following are 27 T cell receptor beta chains from one sample sequenced in a study of T-cell memory formation after mild COVID-19. TCRdb independently ran MiXCR on the 5' RACE reads; one entry per CDR3 protein. The sample carries hundreds of thousands of distinct CDR3 sequences, roughly 18% recorded once. The sequencing input was PBMCs or a T cell subset sorted from them (not recorded which). The receptors were sampled from an adult woman who had mild COVID-19 (a few samples of this study predate the infection). Cell type and time point are not known.

A few counts support this clonotype. The chain recombines TRBV24-1 with TRBJ2-1; TRBD2 matches at 13 bases. The CDR3 totals 14 residues. CDR1 KGHDR and CDR2 SFDVKD come from the germline V gene. Trimming removed 7 bases from V and 5 bases from J; junction bases left unmatched: 1. In nucleotides, the CDR3 is TGTGCCACCAGGGGACTAGCGGGAAACAATGAGCAGTTCTTC. It specifies CATRGLAGNNEQFF.

This sequence joins TRBV9 and TRBJ1-2; D gene unclear. Looked up from germline, CDR1 is SGDLS and CDR2 is YYNGEE. The CDR3 runs 13 residues. V dropped 2 bases and J dropped 7 bases, with 12 bases sitting between them. CDR3 region: CASSVIGAGGYTF. The DNA of the CDR3 is TGTGCCAGCAGCGTTATAGGAGCAGGTGGCTACACCTTC. The full variable domain, with the rest looked up from reference TRBV9 and TRBJ1-2, is DSGVTQTPKHLITATGQRVTLRCSPRSGDLSVYWYQQSLDQGLQFLIQYYNGEERAKGNILERFSAQQFPDLHSELNLSSLELGDSALYFCASSVIGAGGYTFGSGTRLTVV.

This chain links TRBV30 with TRBJ2-7, with D possibly matching TRBD2 (5 bases). Trimming shortened V by 3 bases and J by 4 bases, and 16 bases separated the two germline ends. This CDR3 is 14 amino acids long. Germline values: CDR1 GTSNPN, CDR2 SVGIG (reference sequence). The CDR3, as DNA: TGTGCCTGGAGCCCAGGAGGCACAGCATACGAGCAGTACTTC. This encodes CAWSPGGTAYEQYF.

CDR3 residues: CASSPVMGTQYF. CDR3 coding DNA: TGTGCCAGCAGTCCCGTCATGGGTACGCAGTATTTT. The chain is built from TRBV2 and TRBJ2-3, with no clear D. CDR1 is SNHLY and CDR2 is FYNNEI in the germline V gene. V gave up 5 bases and J gave up 8 bases, with 11 bases separating them. The CDR3 covers 12 residues. Supplemented by reference TRBV2 and TRBJ2-3, the full variable domain reads EPEVTQTPSHQVTQMGQEVILRCVPISNHLYFYWYRQILGQKVEFLVSFYNNEISEKSEIFDDQFSVERPDGSNFTLKIRSTKLEDSAMYFCASSPVMGTQYFGPGTRLTVL.

In its sample, this clonotype was seen a few times. The chain recombines TRBV19 with TRBJ2-7; TRBD1 aligns across 10 bases. CDR3 length: 16 residues. The V and J ends lost 3 bases and 0 bases, in that order; junction bases with no gene match: 5. Germline assignment: CDR1 LNHDA and CDR2 SQIVND (reference sequence). CDR3 sequence: CASSIGTGESSYEQYF. DNA of the CDR3: TGTGCCAGTAGTATTGGGACAGGGGAAAGCTCCTACGAGCAGTACTTC.

Ten or more counts support this clonotype. This chain joins TRBV6-4 and TRBJ2-1, with TRBD2 identical over 11 bases. CDR3 length: 14 amino acids. The germline V gene encodes CDR1 MRHNA and CDR2 SNTAGT. The ends lost 7 bases at V and 6 bases at J; junction bases unmatched: 5. DNA of the CDR3: TGTGCCAGCAAGGGCCTAGCGGGGGGCAATGAGCAGTTCTTC. It translates to CASKGLAGGNEQFF.

The chain couples TRBV6-2 or TRBV6-3 to TRBJ1-1; possible D gene TRBD1, 5 bases. The CDR3 runs 15 residues. Germline CDR1 reads MNHEY; CDR2 reads SVGEGT. V shed 0 bases and J shed 1 base, with 9 bases lying between them. As DNA, the CDR3 is TGTGCCAGCAGTTACTCGGGGGTCCCGAACACTGAAGCTTTCTTT. Amino acids: CASSYSGVPNTEAFF.

The sample holds a few counts of this clonotype. V is TRBV30 and J is TRBJ2-3; D assignment may be TRBD1 or TRBD2 (6 bases each). The CDR3 runs to 13 residues. Per germline, CDR1 GTSNPN and CDR2 SVGIG (reference sequence). V was trimmed by 8 bases and J by 4 bases, leaving 16 bases between them. CDR3 DNA sequence: TGTGCCAAACGGGGGCCAGGGGCAGATACGCAGTATTTT. It encodes CAKRGPGADTQYF.

This clonotype has just a few counts. V gene TRBV24-1 combines with J gene TRBJ2-1, with D possibly being TRBD2 (6 bases). CDR3 size: 15 residues. Germline CDR1 is KGHDR and CDR2 is SFDVKD. Trimming took 2 bases from V and 2 from J, leaving 9 bases between them. CDR3 protein: CATSDSGVTYNEQFF. The CDR3, as DNA: TGTGCCACCAGTGATTCGGGAGTAACCTACAATGAGCAGTTCTTC.

This clonotype was counted a few times. This chain joins TRBV5-1 and TRBJ1-1; 7 bases are shared with TRBD1. The germline CDR1 and CDR2 sequences are SGHRS and YFSETQ. Trimming at V came to 4 bases and at J to 6 bases, leaving 9 bases not matched to a gene. The CDR3 is made up of 14 amino acids. CDR3 coding DNA: TGCGCCAGCAGCGGGGGGGACAGAGAGTCTGAAGCTTTCTTT. Its protein is CASSGGDRESEAFF.

The chain has TRBV15 and TRBJ2-2; 9 positions agree with TRBD2. Per germline, CDR1 LNHNV and CDR2 YYDKDF (reference sequence). With 5 bases clipped from V and 6 bases from J, the junction kept 7 bases outside the gene matches. The CDR3 is 15 residues long. CDR3 coding DNA: TGTGCCACCAGCTACGATGCGGGAGGGGCCGGGGAGCTGTTTTTT. This translates into CATSYDAGGAGELFF.

V is TRBV21-1 and J is TRBJ2-7; the listed D gene, TRBD1, was not tested against the DNA. TRBV21-1 is assigned pseudogene status. The CDR3 contains 18 residues. The CDR3 sequence: CASSNPTGAPRGVCEQYF. Here the CDR3 DNA reads TGTGCCAGCAGCAACCCCACAGGAGCTCCGCGGGGTGTGTGCGAGCAGTACTTC.

This chain uses TRBV7-9 with TRBJ2-7; D is undetermined. This CDR3 comprises 14 residues. V lost 5 bases and J lost 3, with 14 bases in between. Germline CDR1 and CDR2: SEHNR and FQNEAQ (reference sequence). CDR3 sequence: CASSPLGLHYEQYF. CDR3 DNA sequence: TGTGCCAGCAGCCCCCTTGGATTACACTACGAGCAGTACTTC.

This clonotype was recorded a few times. The rearrangement joins TRBV5-1 to TRBJ2-5, with no clear D. Germline V lookup: CDR1 SGHRS, CDR2 YFSETQ. The CDR3 contains 14 residues. V was shortened by 2 bases and J by 0 bases, with 8 bases between the two germline ends. The CDR3 reads CASSFISNQETQYF. The CDR3, as DNA: TGCGCCAGCAGCTTTATCAGCAACCAAGAGACCCAGTACTTC.

The gene calls are TRBV7-9 and TRBJ2-3; D uncertain. With 1 base removed from V and 4 bases from J, the gap between germline ends came to 9 bases. The germline CDR1 and CDR2 sequences are SEHNR and FQNEAQ (reference sequence). The CDR3 is made up of 14 amino acids. CDR3 sequence reads: CASSLGTGADTQYF. As DNA, the CDR3 is TGTGCCAGCAGCTTAGGTACGGGTGCAGATACGCAGTATTTT. The whole variable domain, filled in from reference TRBV7-9 and TRBJ2-3, reads DTGVSQNPRHKITKRGQNVTFRCDPISEHNRLYWYRQTLGQGPEFLTYFQNEAQLEKSRLLSDRFSAERPKGSFSTLEIQRTEQGDSAMYLCASSLGTGADTQYFGPGTRLTVL.

This clonotype has a handful of counts. The genes are TRBV12-3 or TRBV12-4 and TRBJ1-5, with D hard to call. Between the trimmed V and J ends, which lost 5 bases and 0 bases, there was a span of 23 bases. The CDR3 length is 19 residues. CDR3 nucleotide sequence: TGTGCCAGCAGTCCCTCCCCATGGCGCTCCTTTTATAGCAATCAGCCCCAGCATTTT. It is translated as CASSPSPWRSFYSNQPQHF.

This clonotype was detected many times. This chain connects TRBV12-3 or TRBV12-4 to TRBJ2-7; possible D gene TRBD2, 5 bases. V lost 6 bases, J lost 6 bases, and 21 bases lay in between. The CDR3 has 15 amino acids. The CDR3 DNA follows: TGTGCCAGCAGAACCACTAGTGCTCCCTCCACCGAGCAGTACTTC. Translation gives CASRTTSAPSTEQYF.

The J gene is TRBJ2-3, the V gene TRBV7-2; perhaps TRBD2 as D (5 bases). Trimming left V 1 base short and J 5 bases short, with 10 bases between. CDR1 SGHTA and CDR2 FQGNSA come from the germline V gene. This CDR3 is built from 14 residues. CDR3 region: CASSLVSAGDTQYF. The CDR3 bases are TGTGCCAGCAGCTTAGTATCGGCGGGAGATACGCAGTATTTT. The full variable domain, with the rest looked up from reference TRBV7-2 and TRBJ2-3, is GAGVSQSPSNKVTEKGKDVELRCDPISGHTALYWYRQSLGQGLEFLIYFQGNSAPDKSGLPSDRFSAERTGGSVSTLTIQRTQQEDSAVYLCASSLVSAGDTQYFGPGTRLTVL.

This clonotype showed up many times. V is TRBV12-3 or TRBV12-4 and J is TRBJ2-3, with D unclear. Trimming left V 3 bases short and J 2 bases short, with 6 bases between. The CDR3 totals 13 residues. This chain's CDR3 is CASSFAATDTQYF. The DNA for the CDR3 is TGTGCCAGCAGTTTTGCGGCCACAGATACGCAGTATTTT.

This rearrangement joins TRBV12-3 or TRBV12-4 to TRBJ2-7; 15 bases agree with TRBD2. The V gene end was trimmed by 3 bases and the J gene end by 4 bases; junction bases not matched to a gene: 7. This CDR3 has 17 residues. The CDR3 protein is CASSLAWGTSGGYEQYF. CDR3 bases: TGTGCCAGCAGTTTGGCCTGGGGGACTAGCGGGGGGTACGAGCAGTACTTC.

This clonotype was recorded a few times. V is TRBV5-1 and J is TRBJ1-6, with unresolved D. Germline CDR1 and CDR2: SGHRS and YFSETQ. V was pared by 4 bases and J by 0 bases, with 8 bases between. This CDR3 is 15 amino acids long. In DNA form, the CDR3 reads TGCGCCAGCAGCCAATCGAGCTCCTATAATTCACCCCTCCACTTT. Protein sequence: CASSQSSSYNSPLHF.

This clonotype was observed many times. This chain uses TRBV4-3 with TRBJ2-1; the match to TRBD2 covers 8 bases. The trim removed 0 bases at V and 4 bases at J, leaving 2 bases unmatched. CDR1 and CDR2 from the germline V gene are LGHNA and YSLEER. This CDR3 contains 15 residues. CDR3 coding DNA: TGCGCCAGCAGCCAAGATGAGCGGGGGTACAATGAGCAGTTCTTC. The encoded protein is CASSQDERGYNEQFF.

This clonotype was found a few times. V usage is TRBV28 and J usage is TRBJ1-3; D ambiguous. Trimming took off 5 bases at V and 0 bases at J, with 11 bases between the two ends. The germline V gene has CDR1 MDHEN and CDR2 SYDVKM. The CDR3 runs to 15 residues. The CDR3 coding sequence is TGTGCCAGCAGTCCCGGACGGAACTCTGGAAACACCATATATTTT. This translates into CASSPGRNSGNTIYF.

This clonotype was picked up a small number of times. The V gene is TRBV11-3, the J gene TRBJ2-5; 7 bases fit TRBD1. V was clipped by 7 bases and J by 5 bases; unmatched bases: 7. CDR1 is SGHNT, CDR2 YENEEA, per germline. The length of the CDR3 is 13 residues. CDR3 in DNA: TGTGCCAGCAACTCGAGGGGGCGGGAGACCCAGTACTTC. Translated, it gives CASNSRGRETQYF.

There are many counts of this clonotype. The chain recombines TRBV24-1 with TRBJ2-2, with D perhaps given as TRBD1 or TRBD2 (5 bases each). CDR3 length: 14 residues. CDR1 is KGHDR, CDR2 SFDVKD, per germline. V shed 6 bases and J shed 3 bases, with 10 bases lying between them. The CDR3 sequence: CATSRDHYTGELFF. The CDR3 region has the DNA TGTGCCACCAGTCGGGACCACTACACCGGGGAGCTGTTTTTT.

This clonotype came up a few times. The chain recombines TRBV12-3 or TRBV12-4 with TRBJ2-2; 7 bases match TRBD1. This CDR3 spans 14 amino acids. V lost 3 bases to trimming and J lost 7 bases; unmatched junction nucleotides: 5. In DNA, the CDR3 is TGTGCCAGCAGTTTCAAGGGGGCGGGCGGGGAGCTGTTTTTT. This translates into CASSFKGAGGELFF.

This sequence joins TRBV11-1 and TRBJ2-5; D call uncertain. Deletions cut 1 base from V and 0 bases from J, with 6 bases between. Per germline, CDR1 SGHAT and CDR2 FQDESV (reference sequence). This CDR3 has 14 residues. The CDR3 DNA reads as TGTGCCAGCAGCTTAGATTTGTACCAAGAGACCCAGTACTTC. As protein: CASSLDLYQETQYF.